The clone carrying this T cell receptor (beta chain) was recorded once. The data were taken from a study of T cells after posttransplantation cyclophosphamide. A marrow graft followed busulfan-fludarabine conditioning, with cyclophosphamide on days +3 and +4. Germline V gives CDR1 SGHRS, CDR2 YFSETQ. There are 17 residues in the CDR3. The V and J ends lost 4 bases and 2 bases, in that order; junction bases with no gene match: 6. Profiling relied on immunoSEQ multiplex PCR, and the TCRdb table lists in-frame clones only, not all of them. Of 10,000 or so clones listed, approximately 86% were seen once; the top ten hold 15%.

The sequencing used PBMCs, collected 1755 days after allogeneic stem cell transplant with posttransplant cyclophosphamide. The TCR was taken from a female patient between 50 and 60 years old who received an allogeneic stem cell transplant from a related donor, was CMV-positive, and had no GVHD. Some T cells could come from the graft donor. The V call is TRBV5-1, the J call TRBJ2-7; 16 bases fit TRBD2. The CDR3 DNA reads as TGCGCCAGCAGCCTGGGACTAGCGGGAGGGGGCACCTACGAGCAGTACTTC. It is translated as CASSLGLAGGGTYEQYF.